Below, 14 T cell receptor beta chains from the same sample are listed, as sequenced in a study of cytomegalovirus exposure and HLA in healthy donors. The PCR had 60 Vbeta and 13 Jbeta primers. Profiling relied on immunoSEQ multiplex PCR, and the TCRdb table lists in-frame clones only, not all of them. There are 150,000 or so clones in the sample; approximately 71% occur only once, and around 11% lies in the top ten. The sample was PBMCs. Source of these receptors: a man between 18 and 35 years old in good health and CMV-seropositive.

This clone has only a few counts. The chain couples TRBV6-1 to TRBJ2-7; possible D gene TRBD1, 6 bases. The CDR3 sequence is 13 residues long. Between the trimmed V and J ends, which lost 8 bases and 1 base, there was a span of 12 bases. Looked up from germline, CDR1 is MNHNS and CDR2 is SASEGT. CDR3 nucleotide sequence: TGTGCCAGCGGGGAAACAGGGTCCTACGAGCAGTACTTC. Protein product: CASGETGSYEQYF.

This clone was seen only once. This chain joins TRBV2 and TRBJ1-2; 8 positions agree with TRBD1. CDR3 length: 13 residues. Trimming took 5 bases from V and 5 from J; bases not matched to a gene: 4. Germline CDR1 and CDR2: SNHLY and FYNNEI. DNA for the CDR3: TGTGCCAGCAGTCCGGGACAGGAGTATGGCTACACCTTC. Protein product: CASSPGQEYGYTF.

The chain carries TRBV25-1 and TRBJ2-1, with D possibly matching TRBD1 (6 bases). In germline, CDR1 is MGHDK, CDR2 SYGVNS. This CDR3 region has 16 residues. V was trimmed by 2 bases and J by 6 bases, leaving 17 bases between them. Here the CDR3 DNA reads TGTGCCAGCAGTGAAAAGTGGCAGGGGCAATTCAATGAGCAGTTCTTC. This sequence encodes CASSEKWQGQFNEQFF. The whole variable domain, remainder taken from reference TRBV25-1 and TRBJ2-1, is EADIYQTPRYLVIGTGKKITLECSQTMGHDKMYWYQQDPGMELHLIHYSYGVNSTEKGDLSSESTVSRIRTEHFPLTLESARPSHTSQYLCASSEKWQGQFNEQFFGPGTRLTVL.

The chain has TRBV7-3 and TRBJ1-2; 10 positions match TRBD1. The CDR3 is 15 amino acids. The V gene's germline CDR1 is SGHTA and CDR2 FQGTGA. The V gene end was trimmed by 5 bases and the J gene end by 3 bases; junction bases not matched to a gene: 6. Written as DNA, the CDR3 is TGTGCCAGCAGCCCCCTAGGGACAGGGGACTATGGCTACACCTTC. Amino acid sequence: CASSPLGTGDYGYTF. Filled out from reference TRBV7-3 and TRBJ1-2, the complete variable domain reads GAGVSQTPSNKVTEKGKYVELRCDPISGHTALYWYRQSLGQGPEFLIYFQGTGAADDSGLPNDRFFAVRPEGSVSTLKIQRTERGDSAVYLCASSPLGTGDYGYTFGSGTRLTVV.

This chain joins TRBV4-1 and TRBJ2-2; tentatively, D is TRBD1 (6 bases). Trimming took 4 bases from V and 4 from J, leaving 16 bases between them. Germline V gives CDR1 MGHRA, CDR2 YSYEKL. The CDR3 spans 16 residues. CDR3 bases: TGCGCCAGCAGCCGGACGGCAGGGGTGGGCACCGGGGAGCTGTTTTTT. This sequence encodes CASSRTAGVGTGELFF.

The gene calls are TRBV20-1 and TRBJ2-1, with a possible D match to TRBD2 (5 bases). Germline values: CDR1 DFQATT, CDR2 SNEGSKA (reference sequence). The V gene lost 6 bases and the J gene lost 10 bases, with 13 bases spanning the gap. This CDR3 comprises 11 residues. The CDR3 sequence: CSALGSVEQFF. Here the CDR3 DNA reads TGCAGTGCATTAGGTAGCGTAGAGCAGTTCTTC.

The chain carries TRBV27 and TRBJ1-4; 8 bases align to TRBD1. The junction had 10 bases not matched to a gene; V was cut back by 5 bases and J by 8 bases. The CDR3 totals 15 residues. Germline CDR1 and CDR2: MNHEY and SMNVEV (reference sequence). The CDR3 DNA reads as TGTGCCAGCAGTGCCTGGGGACAGGAAGACGAAAAACTGTTTTTT. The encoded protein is CASSAWGQEDEKLFF.

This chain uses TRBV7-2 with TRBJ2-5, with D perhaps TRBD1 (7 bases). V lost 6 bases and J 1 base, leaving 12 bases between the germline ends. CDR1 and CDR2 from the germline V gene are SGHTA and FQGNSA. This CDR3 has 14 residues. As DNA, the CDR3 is TGTGCCAGCAGGCGGGGACAGCCCCAAGAGACCCAGTACTTC. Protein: CASRRGQPQETQYF.

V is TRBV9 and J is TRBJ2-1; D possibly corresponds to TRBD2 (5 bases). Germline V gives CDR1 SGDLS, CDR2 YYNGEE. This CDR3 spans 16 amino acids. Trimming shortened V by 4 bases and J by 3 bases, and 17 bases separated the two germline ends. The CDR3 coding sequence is TGTGCCAGCAGCCCCCGGTCTGGCGGGTACTACAATGAGCAGTTCTTC. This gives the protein CASSPRSGGYYNEQFF.

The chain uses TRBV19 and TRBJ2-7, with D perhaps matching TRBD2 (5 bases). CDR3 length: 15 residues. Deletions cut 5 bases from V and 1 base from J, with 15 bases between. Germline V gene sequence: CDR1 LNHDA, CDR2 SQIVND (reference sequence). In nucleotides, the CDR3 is TGTGCCAGTAGTCGCTATGGGAGTATTTCCTACGAGCAGTACTTC. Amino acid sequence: CASSRYGSISYEQYF.

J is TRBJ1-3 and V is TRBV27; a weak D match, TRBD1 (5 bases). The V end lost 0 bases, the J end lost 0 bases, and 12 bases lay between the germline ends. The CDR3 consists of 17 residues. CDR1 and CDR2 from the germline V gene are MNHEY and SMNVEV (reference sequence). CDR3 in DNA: TGTGCCAGCAGTTTATCCCCACAGGCGCTCTCTGGAAACACCATATATTTT. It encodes CASSLSPQALSGNTIYF.

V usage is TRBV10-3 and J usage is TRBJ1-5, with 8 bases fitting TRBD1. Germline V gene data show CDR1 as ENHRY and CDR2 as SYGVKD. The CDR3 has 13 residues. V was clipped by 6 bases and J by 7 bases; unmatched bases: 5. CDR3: CAIRQGEYQPQHF. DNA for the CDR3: TGTGCCATCAGACAGGGGGAATACCAGCCCCAGCATTTT.

CDR3 loop: CASSLAGPSSYNEQFF. CDR3 coding DNA: TGTGCCAGCAGCTTAGCTGGGCCGAGCTCCTACAATGAGCAGTTCTTC. The rearrangement uses TRBV11-3 and TRBJ2-1; D gene ambiguous. The CDR3 totals 16 residues. Germline V CDR1 and CDR2: SGHNT, YENEEA. Trimming shortened V by 1 base and J by 0 bases, and 10 bases separated the two germline ends.

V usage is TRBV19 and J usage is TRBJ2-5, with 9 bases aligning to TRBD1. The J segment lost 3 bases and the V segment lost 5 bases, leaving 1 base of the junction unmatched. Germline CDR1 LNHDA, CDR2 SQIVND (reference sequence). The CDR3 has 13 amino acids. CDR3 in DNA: TGTGCCAGTAGTTGGACAGGGGAAGAGACCCAGTACTTC. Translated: CASSWTGEETQYF.